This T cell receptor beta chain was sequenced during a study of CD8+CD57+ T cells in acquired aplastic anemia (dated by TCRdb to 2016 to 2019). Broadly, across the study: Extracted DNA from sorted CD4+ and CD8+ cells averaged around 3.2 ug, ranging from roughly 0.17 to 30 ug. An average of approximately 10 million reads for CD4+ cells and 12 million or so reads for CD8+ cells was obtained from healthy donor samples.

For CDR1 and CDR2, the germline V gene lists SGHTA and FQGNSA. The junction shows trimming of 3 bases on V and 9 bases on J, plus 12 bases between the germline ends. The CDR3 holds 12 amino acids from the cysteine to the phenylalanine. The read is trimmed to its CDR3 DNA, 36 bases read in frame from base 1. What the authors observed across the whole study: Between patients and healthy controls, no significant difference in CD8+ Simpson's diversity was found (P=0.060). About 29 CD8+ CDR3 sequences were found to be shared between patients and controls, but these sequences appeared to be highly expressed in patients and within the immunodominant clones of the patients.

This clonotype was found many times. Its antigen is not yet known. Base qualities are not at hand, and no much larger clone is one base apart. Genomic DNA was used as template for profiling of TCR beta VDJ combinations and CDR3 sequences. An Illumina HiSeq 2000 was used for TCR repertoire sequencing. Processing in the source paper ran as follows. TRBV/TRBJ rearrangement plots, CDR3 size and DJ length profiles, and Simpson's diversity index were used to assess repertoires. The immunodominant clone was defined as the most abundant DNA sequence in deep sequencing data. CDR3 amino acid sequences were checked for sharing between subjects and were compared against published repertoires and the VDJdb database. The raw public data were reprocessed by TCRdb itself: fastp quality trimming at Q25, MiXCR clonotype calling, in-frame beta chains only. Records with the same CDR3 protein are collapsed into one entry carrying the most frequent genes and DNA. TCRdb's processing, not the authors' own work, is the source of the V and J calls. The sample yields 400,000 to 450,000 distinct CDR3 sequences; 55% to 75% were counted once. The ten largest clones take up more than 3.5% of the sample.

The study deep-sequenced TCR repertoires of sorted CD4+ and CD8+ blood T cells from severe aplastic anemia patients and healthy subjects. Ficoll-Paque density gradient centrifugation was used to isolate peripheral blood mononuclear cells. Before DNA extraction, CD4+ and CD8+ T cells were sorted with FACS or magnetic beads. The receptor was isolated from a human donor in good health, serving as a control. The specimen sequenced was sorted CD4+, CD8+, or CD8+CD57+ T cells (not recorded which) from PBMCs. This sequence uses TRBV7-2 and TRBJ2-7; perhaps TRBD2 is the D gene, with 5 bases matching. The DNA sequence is TGTGCCAGCAGCTTGATCGGGAATCTGCAGTACTTC. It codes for CASSLIGNLQYF.